The 6 T cell receptor beta chains given below trace back to one sample, sequenced in a study of long-term antiretroviral therapy in people with HIV. With survey level as its setting, the immunoSEQ assay was v3.0. The protocol was immunoSEQ multiplex PCR, while the TCRdb copy is restricted to in-frame clones and leaves out a portion. The sample contains some 7,800 clones, around 85% of which appear only once. The sequencing here drew on unsorted PBMCs, taken about 2.6 years before starting antiretroviral therapy. These receptors all come from a man aged 35-49 years with HIV.

The genes are TRBV6-1 and TRBJ1-2; D possibly corresponds to TRBD1 (5 bases). The V gene's germline CDR1 is MNHNS and CDR2 SASEGT. The CDR3 runs to 13 residues. V gave up 1 base and J gave up 8 bases, with 11 bases separating them. CDR3 region: CASSEDQGRGYTF. In DNA form, the CDR3 reads TGTGCCAGCAGTGAAGATCAGGGACGGGGCTACACCTTC.

The genes are TRBV5-1 and TRBJ2-7; 12 nucleotides match TRBD2. J was trimmed by 0 bases and V by 2 bases; bases with no gene match: 6. The CDR3 is 17 residues long. Germline V gene lookup returns CDR1 SGHRS and CDR2 YFSETQ. DNA of the CDR3: TGCGCCAGCAGCTTCTCCGGACTAGCGGGGCTCTCCTACGAGCAGTACTTC. The encoded protein is CASSFSGLAGLSYEQYF.

CDR3 nucleotide sequence: TGCGCCAGCAGCCAAGAGAGGACAGGGGTAAATCAGCCCCAGCATTTT. Protein sequence: CASSQERTGVNQPQHF. This chain links TRBV4-1 with TRBJ1-5; TRBD1 matches at 9 bases. The junction had 4 bases not matched to a gene; V was cut back by 0 bases and J by 4 bases. Germline V gives CDR1 MGHRA, CDR2 YSYEKL. The CDR3 is made up of 16 amino acids.

The chain joins TRBV9 to TRBJ2-7; a possible D gene is TRBD1 (6 bases). The V end was cut by 3 bases, the J end by 4 bases, with 14 bases between. The germline V gene has CDR1 SGDLS and CDR2 YYNGEE. The CDR3 has 14 amino acids. The DNA of the CDR3 is TGTGCCAGCAGCGGGGACACCCTGGGGTACGAGCAGTACTTC. This sequence encodes CASSGDTLGYEQYF. Full variable domain (missing parts from reference TRBV9 and TRBJ2-7): DSGVTQTPKHLITATGQRVTLRCSPRSGDLSVYWYQQSLDQGLQFLIQYYNGEERAKGNILERFSAQQFPDLHSELNLSSLELGDSALYFCASSGDTLGYEQYFGPGTRLTVT.

The chain recombines TRBV9 with TRBJ1-2, with D perhaps matching TRBD1 (6 bases). Trimming took 0 bases from V and 6 from J, leaving 15 bases between them. Germline V CDR1 and CDR2: SGDLS, YYNGEE. The CDR3 loop spans 15 amino acids. The CDR3: CASSVDAGDVDGYTF. The CDR3 DNA is TGTGCCAGCAGCGTAGACGCAGGGGATGTGGATGGCTACACCTTC. Full variable domain (missing parts from reference TRBV9 and TRBJ1-2): DSGVTQTPKHLITATGQRVTLRCSPRSGDLSVYWYQQSLDQGLQFLIQYYNGEERAKGNILERFSAQQFPDLHSELNLSSLELGDSALYFCASSVDAGDVDGYTFGSGTRLTVV.

The chain employs TRBV6-4 and TRBJ2-7; unclear D gene. The CDR3 totals 13 residues. Germline V gives CDR1 MRHNA, CDR2 SNTAGT. Trimming removed 7 bases from V and 0 bases from J, with 10 bases in between. The CDR3 spells CASMVGRSYEQYF. CDR3 bases: TGTGCCAGCATGGTGGGCCGCTCCTACGAGCAGTACTTC.